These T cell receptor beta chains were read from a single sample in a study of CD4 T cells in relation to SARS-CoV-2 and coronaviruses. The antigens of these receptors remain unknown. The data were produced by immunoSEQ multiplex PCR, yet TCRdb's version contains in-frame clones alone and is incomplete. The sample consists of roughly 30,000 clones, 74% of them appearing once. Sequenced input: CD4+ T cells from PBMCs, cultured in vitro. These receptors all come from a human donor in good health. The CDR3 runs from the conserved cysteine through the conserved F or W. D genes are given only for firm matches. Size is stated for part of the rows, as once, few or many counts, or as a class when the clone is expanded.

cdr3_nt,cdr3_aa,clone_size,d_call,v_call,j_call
TGTGCCACCAGCGGACCGGGACTAGCGGGAGCCAAGGCGTACAATGAGCAGTTCTTC,CATSGPGLAGAKAYNEQFF,-,TRBD2,TRBV15,TRBJ2-1
TGTGCCAGCAGTTCCGGGATGACAGGGACCTACAATGAGCAGTTCTTC,CASSSGMTGTYNEQFF,-,TRBD1,TRBV6-5,TRBJ2-1
TGTGCCAGCAGCTCGACAGGGGGGAACACTGAAGCTTTCTTT,CASSSTGGNTEAFF,-,TRBD1,TRBV5-5,TRBJ1-1
TGTGCCAGCAGCTTAGTGGGGTCCGAGCAGTACTTC,CASSLVGSEQYF,-,-,TRBV11-2,TRBJ2-7
TGCGCCAGCAGCTCTAGACAGGGAGGACCCTACGAGCAGTACTTC,CASSSRQGGPYEQYF,once,-,TRBV5-1,TRBJ2-7
TGTGCCAGCAGCTTAGCGCTGCGGGGCACTGAAGCTTTCTTT,CASSLALRGTEAFF,-,-,TRBV7-2,TRBJ1-1
TGTGCCAGCTCACCGATGCGACAGGGCGGGCTTAACTATGGCTACACCTTC,CASSPMRQGGLNYGYTF,-,TRBD1,TRBV18,TRBJ1-2
TGTGCCAGCAGCCGCCCGGGGGGCGGGCCTAACTATGGCTACACCTTC,CASSRPGGGPNYGYTF,-,-,TRBV6-6,TRBJ1-2
TGCAGTGCGCAGACACAAGAGACCCAGTACTTC,CSAQTQETQYF,-,-,TRBV20-1,TRBJ2-5
TGCGCCAGCACCACCCGGGGGCCGGTGGGTGAAAAACTGTTTTTT,CASTTRGPVGEKLFF,-,-,TRBV5-1,TRBJ1-4
TGTGCCAGCAGCTTAGAAGTAAGTAATGAGCAGTTCTTC,CASSLEVSNEQFF,-,-,TRBV11-2,TRBJ2-1
TGTGCCAGCAGCTTAGTGCGAAATCAGCCCCAGCATTTT,CASSLVRNQPQHF,-,-,TRBV11-2,TRBJ1-5
TGTGCCAGCAGCCGAAACACGGGTTACGAGCAGTACTTC,CASSRNTGYEQYF,-,-,TRBV7-9,TRBJ2-7
TGTGCCAGCTCACCAGGTAGCGGGGACGCAGATACGCAGTATTTT,CASSPGSGDADTQYF,-,TRBD2,TRBV18,TRBJ2-3
TGTGCCAGCAGCCCGAGCGGAGGCCCCCTAGGCTACACCTTC,CASSPSGGPLGYTF,-,-,TRBV7-2,TRBJ1-2
TGTGCCAGCAGCTCGGACCACTCGGGGGACACCATATATTTT,CASSSDHSGDTIYF,-,-,TRBV7-2,TRBJ1-3
TGTGCCGCCCAGGCTGGGTATGGCTACGAGCAGTACTTC,CAAQAGYGYEQYF,-,-,TRBV19,TRBJ2-7
TGTGCCAGCAGTTTGGGGGGTCGGTATGGCTACACCTTC,CASSLGGRYGYTF,-,-,TRBV12-3/TRBV12-4,TRBJ1-2
TGCGCCAGCAGCTGGACCATTGCCAGGGGTAACACTGAAGCTTTCTTT,CASSWTIARGNTEAFF,-,-,TRBV5-1,TRBJ1-1
TGTGCCAGCAGTTACGGAGGTTCTGGGGCCAACGTCCTGACTTTC,CASSYGGSGANVLTF,once,-,TRBV6-6,TRBJ2-6
TGTGCCAGCAGCCAACCAGGACAGTATGGCTACACCTTC,CASSQPGQYGYTF,-,-,TRBV3-1/TRBV3-2,TRBJ1-2
TGTGCCAGCAGCTCGACTCCTCTGGTAGCGCCCCAGCATTTT,CASSSTPLVAPQHF,-,-,TRBV9,TRBJ1-5
TGTGCCAGCAGTAAGCAAAAATCCAGTTACAATGAGCAGTTCTTC,CASSKQKSSYNEQFF,-,-,TRBV6-5,TRBJ2-1
TGTGCCAGCAGTGAAGGTTCCCTAGCGGGAGTAGGAGATACGCAGTATTTT,CASSEGSLAGVGDTQYF,-,TRBD2,TRBV2,TRBJ2-3